The 20 T cell receptor beta chains below all came from one sample that was sequenced in a study of T cells in localized non-small cell lung cancer. Only in-frame clones appear in the TCRdb table, and some are missing; sequencing was by immunoSEQ multiplex PCR. The repertoire holds around 50,000 clones, around 87% seen once, with about 17% in the top ten. The sample consisted of PBMCs, taken before any cancer treatment. All receptors derive from a female donor with stage II lung adenocarcinoma.

This clone has only a few counts. The chain recombines TRBV4-1 with TRBJ1-1; TRBD1 matches 7 bases. The CDR3 covers 15 residues. J gave up 2 bases and V 2 bases, and 5 bases lay outside the gene matches. Germline CDR1 and CDR2: MGHRA and YSYEKL. The CDR3 coding sequence is TGCGCCAGCAGCCAAATGACAGGGTCCAACACTGAAGCTTTCTTT. Its translation: CASSQMTGSNTEAFF.

The V call is TRBV6-6, the J call TRBJ2-1; D remains ambiguous. Germline values: CDR1 MNHNY, CDR2 SVGAGI (reference sequence). Trimming took off 5 bases at V and 4 bases at J, with 6 bases between the two ends. The CDR3 is made up of 12 amino acids. The DNA of the CDR3 is TGTGCCAGCAGTCCGAATTACAATGAGCAGTTCTTC. Translation gives CASSPNYNEQFF.

The gene calls are TRBV5-6 and TRBJ1-1, with D possibly being TRBD1 (6 bases). CDR1 is SGHDT and CDR2 is YYEEEE in the germline V gene. Trimming shortened V by 3 bases and J by 3 bases, and 18 bases separated the two germline ends. The CDR3 has 16 amino acids. This chain's CDR3 is CASSWGVTGGDTEAFF. The CDR3 bases are TGTGCCAGCAGCTGGGGGGTGACAGGAGGGGACACTGAAGCTTTCTTT.

The V call is TRBV5-6, the J call TRBJ2-5; a weak D match, TRBD2 (6 bases). Germline lookup yields CDR1 SGHDT and CDR2 YYEEEE. There are 16 residues in the CDR3. Trimming removed 4 bases at V and 5 bases at J, with 21 bases between. CDR3 in amino acids: CASSPSVGGFQETQYF. The CDR3 coding sequence is TGTGCCAGCAGCCCCTCCGTGGGGGGTTTTCAGGAGACCCAGTACTTC.

CDR3 loop: CASSQRLAGAGDEQFF. In DNA form, the CDR3 reads TGTGCCAGCAGCCAAAGACTAGCGGGGGCCGGGGATGAGCAGTTCTTC. The V gene is TRBV27, the J gene TRBJ2-1, with 12 bases lining up with TRBD2. The ends lost 6 bases at V and 8 bases at J; junction bases unmatched: 11. This CDR3 has 16 amino acids. In germline, CDR1 is MNHEY, CDR2 SMNVEV (reference sequence).

V and J are TRBV4-1 and TRBJ1-4; 7 positions match TRBD1. V lost 0 bases and J lost 0; bases outside the gene matches: 10. The CDR3 is made up of 19 amino acids. The germline V gene encodes CDR1 MGHRA and CDR2 YSYEKL. The CDR3 DNA sequence: TGCGCCAGCAGCCAAGATCTCATCCGGACAGGCGCAACTAATGAAAAACTGTTTTTT. This encodes CASSQDLIRTGATNEKLFF.

V is TRBV18 and J is TRBJ1-5; possible D gene TRBD1, 5 bases. The CDR3 contains 17 residues. V shed 4 bases and J shed 5 bases, with 21 bases lying between them. Per the germline V gene, CDR1 is KGHSH and CDR2 is LQKENI. The CDR3 is CASSQSLTGQGDQPQHF. For the CDR3, the DNA is TGTGCCAGCTCACAATCACTGACGGGGCAGGGTGATCAGCCCCAGCATTTT.

V gene TRBV30 combines with J gene TRBJ2-3; D remains ambiguous. Trimming left V 3 bases short and J 2 bases short, with 9 bases between. The V gene's germline CDR1 is GTSNPN and CDR2 SVGIG (reference sequence). The CDR3 runs 13 residues. As DNA, the CDR3 is TGTGCCTGGAGGGGGTATTCCACAGATACGCAGTATTTT. Translated, it gives CAWRGYSTDTQYF.

This sequence joins TRBV6-1 and TRBJ1-5; maybe TRBD1 (5 bases). V was cut by 0 bases and J by 4 bases, with 16 bases left in between. The CDR3 contains 17 residues. Germline-derived CDR1 and CDR2 are MNHNS and SASEGT. CDR3: CASSEARRQGLNQPQHF. For the CDR3, the DNA is TGTGCCAGCAGTGAAGCAAGACGGCAGGGTCTAAATCAGCCCCAGCATTTT.

The V gene is TRBV29-1, the J gene TRBJ1-4; D gene uncertain. From germline, CDR1 is SQVTM and CDR2 ANQGSEA. V shed 7 bases and J shed 5 bases, with 14 bases lying between them. This CDR3 has 13 residues. CDR3 sequence reads: CSAEEGQNEKLFF. CDR3 sequence (DNA): TGCAGCGCCGAGGAAGGGCAAAATGAAAAACTGTTTTTT.

The chain has TRBV5-4 and TRBJ1-2, with 7 bases fitting TRBD1. CDR1 SGHNT and CDR2 YYREEE come from the germline V gene (reference sequence). CDR3 length: 15 residues. The V gene end was trimmed by 2 bases and the J gene end by 0 bases; junction bases not matched to a gene: 4. CDR3 DNA sequence: TGTGCCAGCAGCTTCCGGGACAGACCTAACTATGGCTACACCTTC. Its translation is CASSFRDRPNYGYTF. Full variable domain (missing parts from reference TRBV5-4 and TRBJ1-2): ETGVTQSPTHLIKTRGQQVTLRCSSQSGHNTVSWYQQALGQGPQFIFQYYREEENGRGNFPPRFSGLQFPNYSSELNVNALELDDSALYLCASSFRDRPNYGYTFGSGTRLTVV.

This clone occurred once. The chain couples TRBV7-2 to TRBJ2-7; 9 bases map to TRBD2. Trimming at V came to 3 bases and at J to 4 bases, leaving 7 bases not matched to a gene. Germline-derived CDR1 and CDR2 are SGHTA and FQGNSA. This CDR3 contains 15 residues. CDR3 coding DNA: TGTGCCAGCAGCTTGTTGCGGGGGGGCCGATACGAGCAGTACTTC. Translation gives CASSLLRGGRYEQYF.

The J gene is TRBJ1-4, the V gene TRBV6-1; D perhaps matches TRBD1 (5 bases). Germline V CDR1 and CDR2: MNHNS, SASEGT. V lost 3 bases and J 0 bases, leaving 11 bases between the germline ends. The CDR3 extends over 16 amino acids. This chain's CDR3 is CASSDIGGTTNEKLFF. The DNA of the CDR3 is TGTGCCAGCAGTGACATCGGGGGAACAACTAATGAAAAACTGTTTTTT.

The chain carries TRBV11-3 and TRBJ1-1; TRBD1 might be the D (6 bases). Trimming pared 1 base from V and 5 bases from J, leaving 8 bases between. This CDR3 comprises 13 residues. Germline V lookup: CDR1 SGHNT, CDR2 YENEEA. The DNA for the CDR3 is TGTGCCAGCAGCTTAGGGGGGCGGACTGAAGCTTTCTTT. It specifies CASSLGGRTEAFF.

This sequence joins TRBV11-2 and TRBJ2-7; D gene ambiguous. The V end lost 3 bases, the J end lost 3 bases, and 6 bases lay between the germline ends. The CDR3 consists of 12 residues. Germline values: CDR1 SGHAT, CDR2 FQNNGV. The CDR3 DNA is TGTGCCAGCAGCTTCAACAGCTACGAGCAGTACTTC. Its translation is CASSFNSYEQYF.

The chain uses TRBV19 and TRBJ1-2, with D possibly being TRBD1 (5 bases). V lost 4 bases, J lost 5 bases, and 14 bases lay in between. The CDR3 has 14 residues. Germline V CDR1 and CDR2: LNHDA, SQIVND (reference sequence). CDR3 protein: CASSRAGGVYGYTF. The CDR3 DNA is TGTGCCAGTAGTAGGGCAGGAGGGGTATATGGCTACACCTTC. Full variable domain (rest looked up from reference TRBV19 and TRBJ1-2): DGGITQSPKYLFRKEGQNVTLSCEQNLNHDAMYWYRQDPGQGLRLIYYSQIVNDFQKGDIAEGYSVSREKKESFPLTVTSAQKNPTAFYLCASSRAGGVYGYTFGSGTRLTVV.

J is TRBJ1-5 and V is TRBV10-1, with D perhaps TRBD1 (5 bases). In germline, CDR1 is WNHNN, CDR2 SYGVQD (reference sequence). This CDR3 is built from 14 residues. V lost 6 bases to trimming and J lost 3 bases, with 12 bases between them. CDR3 DNA: TGCGCCAGCAGCTACCGGGACGACAATCAGCCCCAGCATTTT. Translation gives CASSYRDDNQPQHF.

This rearrangement joins TRBV19 to TRBJ2-7; no clear D gene. This CDR3 region has 13 residues. V lost 1 base and J 2 bases, leaving 6 bases between the germline ends. Germline CDR1 reads LNHDA; CDR2 reads SQIVND (reference sequence). CDR3 DNA sequence: TGTGCCAGTAGTATAGCAGGAGCCTACGAGCAGTACTTC. Its protein product is CASSIAGAYEQYF.

The V and J genes are TRBV28 and TRBJ2-2; D is unclear. The V gene lost 2 bases and the J gene lost 0 bases, with 7 bases spanning the gap. The CDR3 sequence is 15 residues long. The germline gives CDR1 MDHEN, CDR2 SYDVKM. CDR3 sequence: CASSLLQSNTGELFF. In nucleotides, the CDR3 is TGTGCCAGCAGTTTACTCCAATCGAACACCGGGGAGCTGTTTTTT.

The chain employs TRBV2 and TRBJ1-1; TRBD1 might be the D (6 bases). V was cut by 7 bases and J by 1 base, with 10 bases left in between. Germline lookup yields CDR1 SNHLY and CDR2 FYNNEI. The CDR3 is 13 amino acids. CDR3 nucleotide sequence: TGTGCCAGCACCCAGACAGGGAACACTGAAGCTTTCTTT. It specifies CASTQTGNTEAFF.